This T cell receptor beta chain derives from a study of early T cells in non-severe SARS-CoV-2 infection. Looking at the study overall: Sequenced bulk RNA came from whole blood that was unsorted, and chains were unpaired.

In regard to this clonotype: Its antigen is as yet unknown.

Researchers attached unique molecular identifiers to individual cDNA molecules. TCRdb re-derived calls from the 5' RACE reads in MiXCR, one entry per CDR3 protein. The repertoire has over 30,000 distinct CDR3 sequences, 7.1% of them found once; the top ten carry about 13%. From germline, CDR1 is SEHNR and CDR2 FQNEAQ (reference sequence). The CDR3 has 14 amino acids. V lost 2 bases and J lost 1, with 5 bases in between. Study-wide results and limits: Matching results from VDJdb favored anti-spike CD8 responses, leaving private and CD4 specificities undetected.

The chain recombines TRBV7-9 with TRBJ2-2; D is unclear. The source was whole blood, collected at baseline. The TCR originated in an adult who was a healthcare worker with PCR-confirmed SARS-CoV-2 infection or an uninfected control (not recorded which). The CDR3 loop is CASSLTQNTGELFF. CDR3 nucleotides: TGTGCCAGCAGCTTAACGCAGAACACCGGGGAGCTGTTTTTT.